This T cell receptor (beta chain) was retrieved from a study of T cell repertoires in cytomegalovirus infection. Study background: CMV infection plus the matching HLA type was flagged by public TCR beta signatures.

The table lists this clonotype with a few counts. Its antigen is unknown. The CDR3 length is 15 residues. The V gene lost 5 bases and the J gene lost 8 bases, with 18 bases spanning the gap. Germline CDR1 reads SEHNR; CDR2 reads FQNEAQ (reference sequence). Study-level findings and limits: In two of eight donors, the top clonotype was HLA-C-restricted CMV-specific.

TCRdb re-analysed the reads in MiXCR, keeping a single row per CDR3 protein. The sample records under 200,000 distinct CDR3 sequences, approximately 28% being singletons. This TCR derives from a human donor in good health (CMV status not recorded). Some clones in this sample may be carry-over from other donors' samples. What was sequenced was PBMCs. V and J are TRBV7-9 and TRBJ1-4; the D gene is possibly TRBD1 (6 bases). CDR3 residues: CASSARDKLKEKLFF. DNA for the CDR3: TGTGCCAGCAGCGCCCGGGACAAACTGAAGGAAAAACTGTTTTTT.